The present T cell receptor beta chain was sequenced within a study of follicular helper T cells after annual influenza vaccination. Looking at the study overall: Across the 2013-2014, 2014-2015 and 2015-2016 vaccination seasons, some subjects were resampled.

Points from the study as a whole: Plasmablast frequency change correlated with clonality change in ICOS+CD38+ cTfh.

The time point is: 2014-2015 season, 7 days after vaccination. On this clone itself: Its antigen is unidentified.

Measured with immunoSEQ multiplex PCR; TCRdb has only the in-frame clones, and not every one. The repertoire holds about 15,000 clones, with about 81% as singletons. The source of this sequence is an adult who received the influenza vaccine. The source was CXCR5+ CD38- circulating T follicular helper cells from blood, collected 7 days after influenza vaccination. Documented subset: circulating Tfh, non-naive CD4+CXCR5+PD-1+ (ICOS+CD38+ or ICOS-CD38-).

The CDR3 protein is CASRSNVDTEAFF. The DNA of the CDR3 is TGCGCCAGCAGGAGTAATGTGGACACTGAAGCTTTCTTT. The chain carries TRBV5-1 and TRBJ1-1, with D unclear. V was clipped by 5 bases and J by 3 bases, with 11 bases between them. The CDR3 totals 13 residues. In germline, CDR1 is SGHRS, CDR2 YFSETQ.